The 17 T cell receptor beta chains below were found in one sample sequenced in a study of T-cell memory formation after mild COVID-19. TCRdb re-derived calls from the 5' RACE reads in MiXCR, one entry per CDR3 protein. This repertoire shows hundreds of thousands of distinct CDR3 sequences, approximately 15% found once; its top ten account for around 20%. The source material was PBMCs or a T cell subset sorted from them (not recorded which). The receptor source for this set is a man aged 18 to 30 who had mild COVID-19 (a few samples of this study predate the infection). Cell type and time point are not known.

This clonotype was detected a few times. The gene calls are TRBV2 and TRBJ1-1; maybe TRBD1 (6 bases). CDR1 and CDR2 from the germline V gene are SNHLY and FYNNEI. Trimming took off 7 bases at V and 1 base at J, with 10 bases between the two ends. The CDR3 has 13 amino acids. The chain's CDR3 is CASIPQGNTEAFF. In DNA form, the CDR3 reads TGTGCCAGCATCCCACAGGGGAACACTGAAGCTTTCTTT.

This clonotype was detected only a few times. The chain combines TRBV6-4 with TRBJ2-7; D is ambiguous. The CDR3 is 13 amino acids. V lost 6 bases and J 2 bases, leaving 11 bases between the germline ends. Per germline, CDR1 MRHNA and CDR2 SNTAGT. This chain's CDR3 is CASSKHDPYEQYF. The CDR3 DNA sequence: TGTGCCAGCAGCAAACATGACCCCTACGAGCAGTACTTC.

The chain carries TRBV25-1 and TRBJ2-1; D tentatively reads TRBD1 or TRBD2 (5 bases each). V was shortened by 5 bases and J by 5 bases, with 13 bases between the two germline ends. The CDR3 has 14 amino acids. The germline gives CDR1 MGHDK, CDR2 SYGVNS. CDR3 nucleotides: TGTGCCAGCAGTCCGGGGCCAGGGAACAATGAGCAGTTCTTC. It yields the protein CASSPGPGNNEQFF.

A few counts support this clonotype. The DNA for the CDR3 is TGTGCCAGCAGCTCCCAGGGGGGTGTCAATCAGCCCCAGCATTTT. Protein sequence: CASSSQGGVNQPQHF. The chain uses TRBV7-2 and TRBJ1-5; 7 positions match TRBD1. CDR1 and CDR2 (germline): SGHTA, FQGNSA. V shed 4 bases, J shed 3 bases, and the junction held 6 bases outside the gene matches. The CDR3 consists of 15 residues.

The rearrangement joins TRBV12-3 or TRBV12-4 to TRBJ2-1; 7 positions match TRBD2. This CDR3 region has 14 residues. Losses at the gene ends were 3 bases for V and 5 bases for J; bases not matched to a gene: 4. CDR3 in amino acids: CASSFVGGNNEQFF. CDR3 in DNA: TGTGCCAGCAGTTTTGTCGGGGGGAACAATGAGCAGTTCTTC.

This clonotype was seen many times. The CDR3 region has the DNA TGCGCCAGCAGCCAAGCACCGGCGAATGAGCAGTTCTTC. It encodes CASSQAPANEQFF. The chain joins TRBV4-3 to TRBJ2-1; D not resolved. CDR3 length: 13 residues. Germline V CDR1 and CDR2: LGHNA, YSLEER. V shed 1 base and J shed 7 bases, with 8 bases lying between them.

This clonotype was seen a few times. The CDR3 coding sequence is TGTGCCAGCAGTTACCCAACAGGGGCCGGCGAGCAGTACTTC. Its protein product is CASSYPTGAGEQYF. The chain employs TRBV6-5 and TRBJ2-7; 7 nucleotides match TRBD1. The germline gives CDR1 MNHEY, CDR2 SVGAGI. The trim removed 2 bases at V and 6 bases at J, leaving 7 bases unmatched. There are 14 residues in the CDR3.

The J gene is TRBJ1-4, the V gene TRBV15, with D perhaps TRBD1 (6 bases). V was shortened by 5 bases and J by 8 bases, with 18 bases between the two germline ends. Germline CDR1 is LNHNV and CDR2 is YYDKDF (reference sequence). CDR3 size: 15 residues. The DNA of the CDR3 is TGTGCCACCAGCGGCGGGACACTTCTAGGAGAAAAACTGTTTTTT. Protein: CATSGGTLLGEKLFF.

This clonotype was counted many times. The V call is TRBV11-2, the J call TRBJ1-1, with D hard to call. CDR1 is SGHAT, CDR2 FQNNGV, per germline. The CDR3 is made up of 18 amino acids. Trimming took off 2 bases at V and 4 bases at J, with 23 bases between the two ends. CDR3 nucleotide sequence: TGTGCCAGCAGCTTATTAGTTTCGGGGAAGGATAGAGGCACTGAAGCTTTCTTT. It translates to CASSLLVSGKDRGTEAFF.

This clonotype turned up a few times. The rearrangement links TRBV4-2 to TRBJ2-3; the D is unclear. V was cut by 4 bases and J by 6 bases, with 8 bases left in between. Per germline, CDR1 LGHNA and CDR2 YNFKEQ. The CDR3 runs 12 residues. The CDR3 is CASSPGWDTQYF. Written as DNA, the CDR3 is TGTGCCAGCAGCCCCGGTTGGGATACGCAGTATTTT.

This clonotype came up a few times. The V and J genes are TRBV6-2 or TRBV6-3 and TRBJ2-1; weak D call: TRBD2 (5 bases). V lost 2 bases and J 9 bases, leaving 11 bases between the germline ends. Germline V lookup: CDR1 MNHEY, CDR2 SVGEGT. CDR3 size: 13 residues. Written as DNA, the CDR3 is TGTGCCAGCAGTTACGCCACTAGATCTGAGCAGTTCTTC. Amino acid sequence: CASSYATRSEQFF.

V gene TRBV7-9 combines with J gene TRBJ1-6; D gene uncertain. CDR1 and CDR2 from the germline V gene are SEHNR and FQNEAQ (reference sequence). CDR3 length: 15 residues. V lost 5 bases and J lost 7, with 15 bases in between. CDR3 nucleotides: TGTGCCAGCAGCCCCCCTGCCACTGGCAATTCACCCCTCCACTTT. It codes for CASSPPATGNSPLHF.

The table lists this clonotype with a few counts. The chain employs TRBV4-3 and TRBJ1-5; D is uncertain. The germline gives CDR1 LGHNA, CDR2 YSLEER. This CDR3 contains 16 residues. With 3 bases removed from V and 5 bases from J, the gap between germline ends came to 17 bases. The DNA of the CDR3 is TGCGCCAGCAGCCAGTCGGCTTCCCCTGGGGATCAGCCCCAGCATTTT. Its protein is CASSQSASPGDQPQHF.

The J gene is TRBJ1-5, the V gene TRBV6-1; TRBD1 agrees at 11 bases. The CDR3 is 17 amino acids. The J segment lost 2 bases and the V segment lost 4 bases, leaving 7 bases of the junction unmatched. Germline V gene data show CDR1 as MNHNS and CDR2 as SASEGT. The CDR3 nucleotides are TGTGCCAGCAGTGGGACAGGGGGCGCCTTGGGCAATCAGCCCCAGCATTTT. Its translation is CASSGTGGALGNQPQHF.

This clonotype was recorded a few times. The CDR3 nucleotides read TGTGCCAGCAGCCGGACACCAGAGAACACTGAAGCTTTCTTT. Residues: CASSRTPENTEAFF. V is TRBV12-3 or TRBV12-4 and J is TRBJ1-1; possible D gene TRBD1, 5 bases. This CDR3 has 14 amino acids. Trimming took 6 bases from V and 1 from J, leaving 12 bases between them.

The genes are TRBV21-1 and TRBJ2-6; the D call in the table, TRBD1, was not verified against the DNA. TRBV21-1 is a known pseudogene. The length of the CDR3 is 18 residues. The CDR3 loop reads CASRKSTGRLSGANVLTF. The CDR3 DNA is TGTGCCAGCAGGAAATCTACGGGACGCCTCTCTGGGGCCAACGTCCTGACTTTC.

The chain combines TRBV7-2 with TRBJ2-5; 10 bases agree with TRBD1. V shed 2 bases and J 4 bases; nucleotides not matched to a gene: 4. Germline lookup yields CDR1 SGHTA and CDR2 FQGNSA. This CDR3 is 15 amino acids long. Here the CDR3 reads CASSLPTGGLETQYF. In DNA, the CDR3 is TGTGCCAGCAGCTTACCGACAGGGGGCTTAGAGACCCAGTACTTC. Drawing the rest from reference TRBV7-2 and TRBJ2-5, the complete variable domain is GAGVSQSPSNKVTEKGKDVELRCDPISGHTALYWYRQSLGQGLEFLIYFQGNSAPDKSGLPSDRFSAERTGGSVSTLTIQRTQQEDSAVYLCASSLPTGGLETQYFGPGTRLLVL.